This is a list of T cell receptor beta chains from one sample in a study of cytomegalovirus exposure and HLA in healthy donors. Using immunoSEQ multiplex PCR, the repertoire was profiled, and TCRdb retains in-frame clones only, with some absent. The table lists about 120,000 clones, around three quarters of them singletons. Sequenced: PBMCs. All receptors derive from a man aged 25-40 years in good health and CMV-seropositive. CDR3s include the opening cysteine and the closing phenylalanine or tryptophan. The order of the fields is J gene, V gene, CDR3 length, clone size, D gene, CDR3 DNA, CDR3 protein. The D gene is left open where the match is weak. Only some rows state a clone size, as once, few, many or a class for expanded clones.

J: TRBJ1-2
V: TRBV7-9
length: 14
size: .
D: TRBD1
DNA: TGTGCCAGCAGCTTAGCCGGGACAGGGGAAGGCTACACCTTC
CDR3: CASSLAGTGEGYTF

J: TRBJ2-7
V: TRBV4-2
length: 15
size: .
D: TRBD1
DNA: TGTGCCAGCAGCCAAGGACAGGGGGCAGGCAACGAGCAGTACTTC
CDR3: CASSQGQGAGNEQYF

J: TRBJ1-2
V: TRBV5-1
length: 15
size: few
D: TRBD1
DNA: TGCGCCAGCAGCTTGGGGACAGGAGTTCCCTATGGCTACACCTTC
CDR3: CASSLGTGVPYGYTF

J: TRBJ2-1
V: TRBV13
length: 12
size: .
D: TRBD2
DNA: TGTGCCGTTGGGACTAGCGGCAATGAGCAGTTCTTC
CDR3: CAVGTSGNEQFF

J: TRBJ2-7
V: TRBV6-1
length: 15
size: .
D: .
DNA: TGTGCCAGCAGGCAGGACATTTCAAACTTCTACGAGCAGTACTTC
CDR3: CASRQDISNFYEQYF

J: TRBJ2-2
V: TRBV9
length: 17
size: few
D: TRBD2
DNA: TGTGCCAGCAGCGCTAGCGGGGGGGCCTCTTTATCGGGGGAGCTGTTTTTT
CDR3: CASSASGGASLSGELFF

J: TRBJ2-3
V: TRBV7-2
length: 16
size: .
D: TRBD2
DNA: TGTGCCAGCAGCTTGTCTAGCGGGGGGTCGGGAGATACGCAGTATTTT
CDR3: CASSLSSGGSGDTQYF

J: TRBJ1-4
V: TRBV6-5
length: 14
size: .
D: .
DNA: TGTGCCAGCAGTTCTCTGGCGGGTAATGAAAAACTGTTTTTT
CDR3: CASSSLAGNEKLFF

J: TRBJ1-1
V: TRBV6-1
length: 13
size: few
D: .
DNA: TGTGCCTCATACGAGGGAGGATGGGCTGAAGCTTTCTTT
CDR3: CASYEGGWAEAFF

J: TRBJ1-2
V: TRBV30
length: 15
size: .
D: TRBD1
DNA: TGTGCCTGGAGCAGACAGGGATTATCTAACTATGGCTACACCTTC
CDR3: CAWSRQGLSNYGYTF

J: TRBJ1-5
V: TRBV28
length: 18
size: .
D: TRBD1
DNA: TGTGCCAGCAGTTTATCTAGCAGGGACAGGGGGCGAGAACAGCCCCAGCATTTT
CDR3: CASSLSSRDRGREQPQHF

J: TRBJ2-5
V: TRBV29-1
length: 12
size: once
D: .
DNA: TGCAGCGTGCCTGACAGGAAAGAGACCCAGTACTTC
CDR3: CSVPDRKETQYF

J: TRBJ2-2
V: TRBV11-3
length: 17
size: .
D: TRBD1
DNA: TGTGCCAGCAGCTTGGGTGCGGGACAGGGGAACACCGGGGAGCTGTTTTTT
CDR3: CASSLGAGQGNTGELFF

J: TRBJ1-2
V: TRBV5-5
length: 17
size: .
D: TRBD1
DNA: TGTGCCAGCGATCCCCTAGGGGGACAGGGGAATTCGCGGGGCTACACCTTC
CDR3: CASDPLGGQGNSRGYTF

J: TRBJ1-6
V: TRBV2
length: 15
size: .
D: TRBD1
DNA: TGTGCCAGCAGTCGCGGGACAGGGGATAATTCACCCCTCCACTTT
CDR3: CASSRGTGDNSPLHF

J: TRBJ1-4
V: TRBV5-1
length: 14
size: .
D: TRBD1
DNA: TGCGCCAGCAGCTTCAGGGGGCAAGGAGAAAAACTGTTTTTT
CDR3: CASSFRGQGEKLFF

J: TRBJ2-7
V: TRBV23-1
length: 12
size: .
D: TRBD1
DNA: TGCGCCAGCAGTCTCTATCCGGGACAGGGGGCCTTC
CDR3: CASSLYPGQGAF

J: TRBJ1-6
V: TRBV5-5
length: 14
size: .
D: .
DNA: TGTGCCAGCAGCTTAACCCTAAAAGATTCACCCCTCCACTTT
CDR3: CASSLTLKDSPLHF

J: TRBJ1-1
V: TRBV19
length: 17
size: .
D: .
DNA: TGTGCCAGTAGTATGGACAGACCGATGAACTTGAACACTGAAGCTTTCTTT
CDR3: CASSMDRPMNLNTEAFF

J: TRBJ1-5
V: TRBV18
length: 14
size: .
D: TRBD1
DNA: TGTGCCAGCTCGCCTGGACAGGGGGAGCCGCCCCAGCATTTT
CDR3: CASSPGQGEPPQHF

J: TRBJ1-2
V: TRBV6-5
length: 15
size: .
D: .
DNA: TGTGCCAGCAGTCCCCACAGGACCAGGCTAGATGGCTACACCTTC
CDR3: CASSPHRTRLDGYTF

J: TRBJ2-6
V: TRBV19
length: 16
size: .
D: .
DNA: TGTGCCAGTAGTATATCTAGGATCTCTGGGGCCAACGTCCTGACTTTC
CDR3: CASSISRISGANVLTF

J: TRBJ2-7
V: TRBV4-1
length: 14
size: .
D: TRBD1
DNA: TGCGCCAGCAGCCAAAGGACAGGACCCTACGAGCAGTACTTC
CDR3: CASSQRTGPYEQYF

J: TRBJ1-6
V: TRBV2
length: 14
size: .
D: TRBD1
DNA: TGTGCCAGCTCGCTCGGACAGGAGCTTTCACCCCTCCACTTT
CDR3: CASSLGQELSPLHF

J: TRBJ1-1
V: TRBV29-1
length: 15
size: .
D: .
DNA: TGCAGCGCCCTGGGGAGGGAAGCTATGAACACTGAAGCTTTCTTT
CDR3: CSALGREAMNTEAFF

J: TRBJ1-1
V: TRBV6-6
length: 13
size: .
D: .
DNA: TGTGCCAGCAGTTACTCGGAGGCCACTGAAGCTTTCTTT
CDR3: CASSYSEATEAFF

J: TRBJ1-3
V: TRBV6-5
length: 14
size: .
D: .
DNA: TGTGCCAGCAGAGGGGTTGGTGCTGGAAACACCATATATTTT
CDR3: CASRGVGAGNTIYF

J: TRBJ1-2
V: TRBV27
length: 15
size: once
D: .
DNA: TGTGCCAGCAGTTTATCTTCGCGAGGAATCTATGGCTACACCTTC
CDR3: CASSLSSRGIYGYTF

J: TRBJ1-2
V: TRBV30
length: 14
size: .
D: .
DNA: TGTGCCTGGAGTGAAATTCGGGGGAGTCTCGGCTACACCTTC
CDR3: CAWSEIRGSLGYTF

J: TRBJ2-1
V: TRBV5-1
length: 13
size: .
D: TRBD1
DNA: TGCGCCAGCAGCTTCGGACAGGGTAATGAGCAGTTCTTC
CDR3: CASSFGQGNEQFF

J: TRBJ2-6
V: TRBV5-1
length: 17
size: .
D: TRBD1
DNA: TGCGCCAGCAGCTTGAGACAGGGGGCCTTCGGGGCCAACGTCCTGACTTTC
CDR3: CASSLRQGAFGANVLTF

J: TRBJ2-3
V: TRBV5-1
length: 16
size: .
D: .
DNA: TGCGCCAGCAGGTACGCGGGACTGAGTACCACAGATACGCAGTATTTT
CDR3: CASRYAGLSTTDTQYF

J: TRBJ2-3
V: TRBV27
length: 15
size: few
D: TRBD2
DNA: TGTGCCAGCAGTCCCAGGACTAGCGGGGGGTATACGCAGTATTTT
CDR3: CASSPRTSGGYTQYF

J: TRBJ2-5
V: TRBV15
length: 15
size: .
D: .
DNA: TGTGCCACCAGCAGAGTGCCAGGTAGACAGGAGACCCAGTACTTC
CDR3: CATSRVPGRQETQYF

J: TRBJ2-2
V: TRBV28
length: 14
size: .
D: .
DNA: TGTGCCAGCAGAGGGGGAACGAACACCGGGGAGCTGTTTTTT
CDR3: CASRGGTNTGELFF

J: TRBJ2-3
V: TRBV6-5
length: 16
size: .
D: TRBD2
DNA: TGTGCCAGCAGTTACAAATTGCGGGGGGGCTTGGATACGCAGTATTTT
CDR3: CASSYKLRGGLDTQYF

J: TRBJ1-1
V: TRBV6-1
length: 14
size: .
D: TRBD1
DNA: TGTGCCAGCAGTAGTTACGACAGGGGGAGTGAAGCTTTCTTT
CDR3: CASSSYDRGSEAFF

J: TRBJ1-5
V: TRBV7-8
length: 15
size: .
D: TRBD1
DNA: TGTGCCAGCAGCTTCGGACAGGGCATCAATCAGCCCCAGCATTTT
CDR3: CASSFGQGINQPQHF

J: TRBJ2-7
V: TRBV7-2
length: 13
size: .
D: TRBD2
DNA: TGTGCCAGCACATCATGGGGGGGGGTGGGGCAGTACTTC
CDR3: CASTSWGGVGQYF

J: TRBJ2-5
V: TRBV9
length: 15
size: .
D: .
DNA: TGTGCCAGCAGCGTAGGAGGCGGGGTCCAAGAGACCCAGTACTTC
CDR3: CASSVGGGVQETQYF

J: TRBJ2-7
V: TRBV27
length: 14
size: .
D: TRBD1
DNA: TGTGCCAGCAGTCCGGCGACAGGGCCCTACGAGCAGTACTTC
CDR3: CASSPATGPYEQYF